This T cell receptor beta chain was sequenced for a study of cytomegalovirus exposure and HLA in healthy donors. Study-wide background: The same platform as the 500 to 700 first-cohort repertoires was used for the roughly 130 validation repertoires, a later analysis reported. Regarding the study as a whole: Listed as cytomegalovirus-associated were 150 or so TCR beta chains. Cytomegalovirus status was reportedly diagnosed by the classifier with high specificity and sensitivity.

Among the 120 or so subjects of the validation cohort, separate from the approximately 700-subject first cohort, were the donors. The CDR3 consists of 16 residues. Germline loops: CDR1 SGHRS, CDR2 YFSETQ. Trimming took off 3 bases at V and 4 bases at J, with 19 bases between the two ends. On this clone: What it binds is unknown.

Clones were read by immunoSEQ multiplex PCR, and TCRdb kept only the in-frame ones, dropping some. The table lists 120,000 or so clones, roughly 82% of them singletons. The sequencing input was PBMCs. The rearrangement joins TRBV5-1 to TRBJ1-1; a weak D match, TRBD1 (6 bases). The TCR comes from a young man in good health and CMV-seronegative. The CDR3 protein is CASSSYRGGLGTEAFF. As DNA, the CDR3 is TGCGCCAGCAGCTCGTACCGGGGGGGCTTGGGCACTGAAGCTTTCTTT.